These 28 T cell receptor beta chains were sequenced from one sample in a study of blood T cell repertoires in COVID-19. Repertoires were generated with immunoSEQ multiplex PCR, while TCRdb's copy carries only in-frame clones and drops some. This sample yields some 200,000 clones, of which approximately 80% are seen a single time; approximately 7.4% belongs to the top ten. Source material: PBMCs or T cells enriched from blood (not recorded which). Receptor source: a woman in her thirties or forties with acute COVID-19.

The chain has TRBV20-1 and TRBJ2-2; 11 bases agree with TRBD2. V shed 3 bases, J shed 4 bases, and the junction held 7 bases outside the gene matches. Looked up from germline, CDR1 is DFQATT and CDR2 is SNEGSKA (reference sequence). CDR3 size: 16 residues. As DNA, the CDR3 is TGCAGTGCTAGTCCAAGTGGACTAGCGGGCACCGGGGAGCTGTTTTTT. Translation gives CSASPSGLAGTGELFF.

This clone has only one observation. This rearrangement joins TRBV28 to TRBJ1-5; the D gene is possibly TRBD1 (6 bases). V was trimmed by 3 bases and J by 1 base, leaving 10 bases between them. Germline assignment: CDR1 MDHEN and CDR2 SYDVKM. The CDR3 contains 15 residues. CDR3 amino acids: CASSFNGQSNQPQHF. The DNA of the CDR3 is TGTGCCAGCAGTTTTAACGGACAGAGCAATCAGCCCCAGCATTTT.

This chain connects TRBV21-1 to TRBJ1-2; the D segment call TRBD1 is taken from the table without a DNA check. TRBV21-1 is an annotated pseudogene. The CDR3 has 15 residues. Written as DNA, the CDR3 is TGTGCCAGCAGCAAATGGAAGACAGGGGACGGAGGCTACACCTTC. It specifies CASSKWKTGDGGYTF.

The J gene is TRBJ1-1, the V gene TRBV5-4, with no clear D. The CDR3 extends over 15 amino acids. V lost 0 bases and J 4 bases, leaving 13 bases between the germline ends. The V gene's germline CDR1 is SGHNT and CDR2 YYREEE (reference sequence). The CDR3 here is CASSLGGVGGTEAFF. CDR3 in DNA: TGTGCCAGCAGCTTGGGTGGTGTGGGAGGCACTGAAGCTTTCTTT.

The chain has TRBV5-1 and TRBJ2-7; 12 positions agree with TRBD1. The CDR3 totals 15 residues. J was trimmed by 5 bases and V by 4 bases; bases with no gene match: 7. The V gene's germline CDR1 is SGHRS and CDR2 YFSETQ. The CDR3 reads CASSRIGTGGDEQYF. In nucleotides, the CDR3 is TGCGCCAGCAGCAGAATTGGGACAGGGGGCGACGAGCAGTACTTC.

Here the CDR3 DNA reads TGTGCCAGCAGTCATTCGGTGAACACTGAAGCTTTCTTT. As protein: CASSHSVNTEAFF. The chain carries TRBV11-1 and TRBJ1-1; no reliable D call. This CDR3 has 13 amino acids. Per germline, CDR1 SGHAT and CDR2 FQDESV (reference sequence). With 6 bases removed from V and 0 bases from J, the gap between germline ends came to 8 bases. The full variable domain, its missing parts supplied by reference TRBV11-1 and TRBJ1-1, is EAEVAQSPRYKITEKSQAVAFWCDPISGHATLYWYRQILGQGPELLVQFQDESVVDDSQLPKDRFSAERLKGVDSTLKIQPAELGDSAMYLCASSHSVNTEAFFGQGTRLTVV.

This CDR3 reads CASSQDPASSAPRSQYF. The CDR3 nucleotides read TGTGCCAGCAGCCAAGATCCGGCTAGCTCGGCCCCCCGGTCGCAGTACTTC. The rearrangement uses TRBV3-1 (or the pseudogene TRBV3-2) and TRBJ2-7; D may be TRBD2 (5 bases). Trimming took 0 bases from V and 9 from J, leaving 24 bases between them. In germline, CDR1 is LGHDT, CDR2 YNNKEL (reference sequence). The CDR3 runs to 17 residues.

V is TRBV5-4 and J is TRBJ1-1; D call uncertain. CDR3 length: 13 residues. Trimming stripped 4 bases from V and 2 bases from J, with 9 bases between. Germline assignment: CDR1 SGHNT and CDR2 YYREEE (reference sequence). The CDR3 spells CASSAVPNTEAFF. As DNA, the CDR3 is TGTGCCAGCAGCGCGGTTCCTAACACTGAAGCTTTCTTT. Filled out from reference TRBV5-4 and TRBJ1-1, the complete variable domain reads ETGVTQSPTHLIKTRGQQVTLRCSSQSGHNTVSWYQQALGQGPQFIFQYYREEENGRGNFPPRFSGLQFPNYSSELNVNALELDDSALYLCASSAVPNTEAFFGQGTRLTVV.

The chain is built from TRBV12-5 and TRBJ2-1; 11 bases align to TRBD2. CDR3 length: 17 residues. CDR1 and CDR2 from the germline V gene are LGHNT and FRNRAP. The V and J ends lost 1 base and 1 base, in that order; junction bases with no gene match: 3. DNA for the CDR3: TGTGCTAGTGGTTTGGACCGACTAGCGGGGTCCTACAATGAGCAGTTCTTC. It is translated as CASGLDRLAGSYNEQFF.

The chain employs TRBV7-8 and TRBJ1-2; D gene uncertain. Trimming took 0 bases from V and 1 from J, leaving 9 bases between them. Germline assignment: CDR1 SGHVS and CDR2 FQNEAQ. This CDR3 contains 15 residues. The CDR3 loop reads CASSLARSHNYGYTF. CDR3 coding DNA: TGTGCCAGCAGCTTAGCACGGTCTCATAACTATGGCTACACCTTC. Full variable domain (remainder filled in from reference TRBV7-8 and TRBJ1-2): GAGVSQSPRYKVAKRGQDVALRCDPISGHVSLFWYQQALGQGPEFLTYFQNEAQLDKSGLPSDRFFAERPEGSVSTLKIQRTQQEDSAVYLCASSLARSHNYGYTFGSGTRLTVV.

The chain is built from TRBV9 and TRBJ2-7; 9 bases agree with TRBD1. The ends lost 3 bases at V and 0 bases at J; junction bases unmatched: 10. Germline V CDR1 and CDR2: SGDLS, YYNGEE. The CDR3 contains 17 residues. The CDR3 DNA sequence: TGTGCCAGCAGCGGCCAGCTGGGACAGGGAAGCTCCTACGAGCAGTACTTC. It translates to CASSGQLGQGSSYEQYF.

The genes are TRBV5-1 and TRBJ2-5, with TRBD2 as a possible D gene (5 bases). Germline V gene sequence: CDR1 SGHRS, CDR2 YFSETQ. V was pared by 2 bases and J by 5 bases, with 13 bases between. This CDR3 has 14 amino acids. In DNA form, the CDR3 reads TGCGCCAGCAGCTTTCTCTCTTGGAGGGAGACCCAGTACTTC. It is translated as CASSFLSWRETQYF.

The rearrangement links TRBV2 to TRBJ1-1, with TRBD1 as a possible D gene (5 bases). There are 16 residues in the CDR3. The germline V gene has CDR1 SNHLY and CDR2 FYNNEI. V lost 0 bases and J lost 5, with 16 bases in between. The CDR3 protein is CASSEALSRTWTEAFF. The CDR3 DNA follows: TGTGCCAGCAGTGAAGCGCTTAGTAGGACATGGACTGAAGCTTTCTTT.

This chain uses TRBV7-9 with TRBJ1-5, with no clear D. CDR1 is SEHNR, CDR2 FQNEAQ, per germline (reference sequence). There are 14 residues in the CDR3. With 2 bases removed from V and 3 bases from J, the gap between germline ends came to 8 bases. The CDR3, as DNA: TGTGCCAGCAGCTTATCAGGAACCAATCAGCCCCAGCATTTT. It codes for CASSLSGTNQPQHF. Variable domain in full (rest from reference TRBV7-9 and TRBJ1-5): DTGVSQNPRHKITKRGQNVTFRCDPISEHNRLYWYRQTLGQGPEFLTYFQNEAQLEKSRLLSDRFSAERPKGSFSTLEIQRTEQGDSAMYLCASSLSGTNQPQHFGDGTRLSIL.

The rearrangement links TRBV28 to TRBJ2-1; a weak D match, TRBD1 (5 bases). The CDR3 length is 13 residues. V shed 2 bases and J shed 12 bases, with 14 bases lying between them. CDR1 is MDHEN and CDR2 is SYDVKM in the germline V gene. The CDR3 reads CASSLSTGWRQFF. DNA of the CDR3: TGTGCCAGCAGTTTAAGTACAGGCTGGAGGCAGTTCTTC. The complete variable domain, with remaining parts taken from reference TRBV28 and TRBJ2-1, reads DVKVTQSSRYLVKRTGEKVFLECVQDMDHENMFWYRQDPGLGLRLIYFSYDVKMKEKGDIPEGYSVSREKKERFSLILESASTNQTSMYLCASSLSTGWRQFFGPGTRLTVL.

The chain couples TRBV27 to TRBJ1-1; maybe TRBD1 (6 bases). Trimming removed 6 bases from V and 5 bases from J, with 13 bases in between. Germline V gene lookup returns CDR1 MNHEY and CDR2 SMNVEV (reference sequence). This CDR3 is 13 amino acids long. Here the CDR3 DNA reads TGTGCCAGCAGCCTAGGGACATCGACTGAAGCTTTCTTT. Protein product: CASSLGTSTEAFF.

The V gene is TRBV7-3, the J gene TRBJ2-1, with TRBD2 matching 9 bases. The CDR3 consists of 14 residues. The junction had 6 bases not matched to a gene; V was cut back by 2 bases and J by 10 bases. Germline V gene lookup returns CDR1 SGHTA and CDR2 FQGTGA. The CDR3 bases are TGTGCCAGCAGCTTATTTCCGGGGACTAGCGAGCAGTTCTTC. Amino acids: CASSLFPGTSEQFF.

In DNA form, the CDR3 reads TGTGCCAGTAGTAGCGGGGCGGCCGATACGCAGTATTTT. Translating it yields CASSSGAADTQYF. The chain carries TRBV19 and TRBJ2-3, with TRBD2 as a possible D gene (6 bases). The V end lost 4 bases, the J end lost 6 bases, and 11 bases lay between the germline ends. Germline CDR1 reads LNHDA; CDR2 reads SQIVND (reference sequence). This CDR3 is 13 amino acids long.

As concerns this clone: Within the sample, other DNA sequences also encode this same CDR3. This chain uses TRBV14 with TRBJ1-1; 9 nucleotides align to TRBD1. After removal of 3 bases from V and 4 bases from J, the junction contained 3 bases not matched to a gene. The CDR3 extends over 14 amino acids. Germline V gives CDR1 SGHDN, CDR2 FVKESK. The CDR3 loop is CASSQVTGGTEAFF. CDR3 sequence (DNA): TGTGCCAGCAGCCAGGTGACAGGGGGCACTGAAGCTTTCTTT. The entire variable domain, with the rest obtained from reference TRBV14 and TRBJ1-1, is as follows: EAGVTQFPSHSVIEKGQTVTLRCDPISGHDNLYWYRRVMGKEIKFLLHFVKESKQDESGMPNNRFLAERTGGTYSTLKVQPAELEDSGVYFCASSQVTGGTEAFFGQGTRLTVV.

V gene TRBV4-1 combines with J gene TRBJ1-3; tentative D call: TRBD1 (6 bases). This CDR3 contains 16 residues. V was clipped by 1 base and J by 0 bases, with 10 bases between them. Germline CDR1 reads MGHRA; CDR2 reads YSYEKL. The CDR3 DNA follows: TGCGCCAGCAGCCAAGGCCCAGGGGCCTCTGGAAACACCATATATTTT. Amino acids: CASSQGPGASGNTIYF.

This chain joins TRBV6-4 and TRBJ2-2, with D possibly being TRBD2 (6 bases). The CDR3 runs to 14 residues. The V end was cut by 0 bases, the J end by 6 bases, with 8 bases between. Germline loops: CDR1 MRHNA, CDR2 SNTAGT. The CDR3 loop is CASSDSTGAGELFF. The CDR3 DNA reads TGTGCCAGCAGTGACTCGACGGGGGCCGGGGAGCTGTTTTTT.

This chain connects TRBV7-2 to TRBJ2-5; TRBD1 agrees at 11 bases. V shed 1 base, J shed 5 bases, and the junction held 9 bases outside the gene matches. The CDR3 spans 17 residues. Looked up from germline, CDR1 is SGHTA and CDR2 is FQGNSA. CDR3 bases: TGTGCCAGCAGCTTAGGCGGACAGGGGGCTTTTCTGGAGACCCAGTACTTC. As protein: CASSLGGQGAFLETQYF. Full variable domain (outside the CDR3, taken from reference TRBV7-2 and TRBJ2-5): GAGVSQSPSNKVTEKGKDVELRCDPISGHTALYWYRQSLGQGLEFLIYFQGNSAPDKSGLPSDRFSAERTGGSVSTLTIQRTQQEDSAVYLCASSLGGQGAFLETQYFGPGTRLLVL.

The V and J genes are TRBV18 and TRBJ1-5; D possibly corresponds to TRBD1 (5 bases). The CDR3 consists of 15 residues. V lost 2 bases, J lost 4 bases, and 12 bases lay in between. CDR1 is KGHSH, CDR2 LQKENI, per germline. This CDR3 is CASSPAWQGNQPQHF. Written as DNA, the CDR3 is TGTGCCAGCTCACCAGCGTGGCAGGGAAATCAGCCCCAGCATTTT.

Here the CDR3 reads CAIRGTGINYGYTF. The DNA of the CDR3 is TGTGCCATCAGGGGGACAGGGATAAACTATGGCTACACCTTC. The chain recombines TRBV10-3 with TRBJ1-2; the match to TRBD1 covers 9 bases. The V segment lost 6 bases and the J segment 2 bases; nucleotides outside the gene matches: 4. The CDR3 length is 14 residues. The germline CDR1 and CDR2 sequences are ENHRY and SYGVKD.

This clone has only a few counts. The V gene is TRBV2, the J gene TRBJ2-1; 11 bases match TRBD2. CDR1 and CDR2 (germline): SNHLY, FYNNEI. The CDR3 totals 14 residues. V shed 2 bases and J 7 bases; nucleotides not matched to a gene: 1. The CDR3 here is CASSELAGGNEQFF. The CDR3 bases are TGTGCCAGCAGTGAACTAGCGGGAGGAAATGAGCAGTTCTTC.

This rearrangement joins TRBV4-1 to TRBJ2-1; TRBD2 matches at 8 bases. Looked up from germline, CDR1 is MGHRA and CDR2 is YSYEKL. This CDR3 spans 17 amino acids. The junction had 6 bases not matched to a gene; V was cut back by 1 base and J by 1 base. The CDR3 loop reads CASSQVSRGRSYNEQFF. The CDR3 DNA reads TGCGCCAGCAGCCAAGTATCCCGCGGGAGGTCCTACAATGAGCAGTTCTTC.

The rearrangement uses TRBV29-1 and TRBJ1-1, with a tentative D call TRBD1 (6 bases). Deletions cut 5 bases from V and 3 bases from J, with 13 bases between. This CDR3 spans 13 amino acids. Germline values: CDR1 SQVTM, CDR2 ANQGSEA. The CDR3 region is CSVRQVGDTEAFF. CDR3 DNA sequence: TGCAGCGTTCGACAGGTAGGCGACACTGAAGCTTTCTTT.

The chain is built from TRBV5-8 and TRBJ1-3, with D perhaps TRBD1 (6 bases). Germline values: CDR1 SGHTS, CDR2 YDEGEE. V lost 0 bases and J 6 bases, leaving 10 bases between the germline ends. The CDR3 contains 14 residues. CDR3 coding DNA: TGTGCCAGCAGCTTGGATCAGGGGCCAAACACCATATATTTT. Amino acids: CASSLDQGPNTIYF.